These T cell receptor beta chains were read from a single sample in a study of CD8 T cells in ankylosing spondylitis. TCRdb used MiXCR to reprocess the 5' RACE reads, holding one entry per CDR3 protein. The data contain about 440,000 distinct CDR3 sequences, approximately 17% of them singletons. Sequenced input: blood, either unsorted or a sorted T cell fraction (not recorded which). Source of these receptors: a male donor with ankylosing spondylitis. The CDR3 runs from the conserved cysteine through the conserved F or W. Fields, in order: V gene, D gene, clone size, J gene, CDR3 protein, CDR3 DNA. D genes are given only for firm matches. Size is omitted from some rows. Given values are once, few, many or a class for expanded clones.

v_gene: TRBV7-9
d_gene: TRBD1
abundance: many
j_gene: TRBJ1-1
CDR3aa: CASSGYRGTEAFF
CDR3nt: TGTGCCAGCAGCGGATACAGGGGGACCGAAGCTTTCTTT

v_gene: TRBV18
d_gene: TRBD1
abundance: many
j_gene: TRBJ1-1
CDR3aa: CASNMDRGTEAFF
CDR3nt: TGTGCCAGCAACATGGACAGGGGCACTGAAGCTTTCTTT

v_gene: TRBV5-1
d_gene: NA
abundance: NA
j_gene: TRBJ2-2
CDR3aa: CASSLALGLNTGELFF
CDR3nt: TGCGCCAGCAGCTTGGCCTTGGGCCTGAACACCGGGGAGCTGTTTTTT

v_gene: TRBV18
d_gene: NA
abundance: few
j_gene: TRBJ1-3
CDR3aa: CASSPFGRGSGNTIYF
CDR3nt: TGTGCCAGCTCACCCTTTGGCAGGGGCTCCGGAAACACCATATATTTT

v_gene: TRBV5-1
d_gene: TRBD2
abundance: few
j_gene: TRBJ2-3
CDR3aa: CASIRGEATDTQYF
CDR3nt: TGCGCCAGCATTCGGGGGGAGGCCACAGATACGCAGTATTTT

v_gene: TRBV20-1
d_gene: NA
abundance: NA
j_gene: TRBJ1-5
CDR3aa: CSARDAAVSNQPQHF
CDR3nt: TGCAGTGCTAGAGATGCGGCGGTTAGCAATCAGCCCCAGCATTTT

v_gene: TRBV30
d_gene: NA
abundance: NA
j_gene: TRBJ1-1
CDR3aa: CAWSVSRANTEAFF
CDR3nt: TGTGCCTGGAGTGTAAGCAGGGCGAACACTGAAGCTTTCTTT

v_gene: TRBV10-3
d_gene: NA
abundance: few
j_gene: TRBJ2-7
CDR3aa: CAISAVTYEQYF
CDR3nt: TGTGCCATCTCGGCAGTTACCTACGAGCAGTACTTC

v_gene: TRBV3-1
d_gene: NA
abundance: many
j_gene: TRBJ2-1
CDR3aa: CASSQDGGRLNEQFF
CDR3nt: TGTGCCAGCAGCCAAGATGGTGGTAGATTGAATGAGCAGTTCTTC

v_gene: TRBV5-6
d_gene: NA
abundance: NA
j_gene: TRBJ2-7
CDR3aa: CASSLGGWYEQYF
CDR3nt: TGTGCCAGCAGCTTGGGAGGGTGGTACGAGCAGTACTTC

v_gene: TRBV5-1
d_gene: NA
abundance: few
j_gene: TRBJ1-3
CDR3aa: CASSLDGGASGNTIYF
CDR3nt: TGCGCCAGCAGCTTGGATGGGGGAGCGTCTGGAAACACCATATATTTT

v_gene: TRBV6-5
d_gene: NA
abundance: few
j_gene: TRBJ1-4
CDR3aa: CASSFTGRSTNEKLFF
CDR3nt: TGTGCCAGCAGTTTCACAGGGAGGTCAACTAATGAAAAACTGTTTTTT

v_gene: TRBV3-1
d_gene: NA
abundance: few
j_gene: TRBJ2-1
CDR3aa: CASSQDLGDFKFF
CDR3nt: TGTGCCAGCAGCCAAGACTTGGGGGACTTTAAGTTCTTC

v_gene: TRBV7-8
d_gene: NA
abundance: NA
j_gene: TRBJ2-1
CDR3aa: CASSLVGVGNEQFF
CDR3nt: TGTGCCAGCAGCTTAGTGGGAGTTGGGAATGAGCAGTTCTTC

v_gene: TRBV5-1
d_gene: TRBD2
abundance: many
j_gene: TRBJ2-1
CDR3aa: CASSFLAGDYNEQFF
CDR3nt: TGCGCCAGCAGCTTCCTAGCGGGAGATTACAATGAGCAGTTCTTC

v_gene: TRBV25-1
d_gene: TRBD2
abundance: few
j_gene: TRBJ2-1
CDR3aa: CASSWSGVSSYNEQFF
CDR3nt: TGTGCCAGCAGTTGGAGCGGGGTGAGCTCCTACAATGAGCAGTTCTTC

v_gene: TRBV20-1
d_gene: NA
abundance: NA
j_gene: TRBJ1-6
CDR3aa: CSARAGLPSYNSPLHF
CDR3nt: TGCAGTGCTAGAGCGGGACTGCCCTCCTATAATTCACCCCTCCACTTT

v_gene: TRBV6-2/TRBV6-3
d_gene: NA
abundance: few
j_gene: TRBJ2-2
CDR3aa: CASSFIRSTFTGELFF
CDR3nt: TGTGCCAGCAGTTTTATTCGATCCACCTTCACCGGGGAGCTGTTTTTT

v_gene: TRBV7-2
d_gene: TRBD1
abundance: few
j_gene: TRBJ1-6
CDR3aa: CASSLGDSRSSPLHF
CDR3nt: TGTGCCAGCAGCTTAGGGGACAGTAGGAGTTCACCCCTCCACTTT

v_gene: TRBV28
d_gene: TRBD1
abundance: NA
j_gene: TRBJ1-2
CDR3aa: CASSSGQGAGYTF
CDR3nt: TGTGCCAGCAGTTCGGGACAGGGGGCTGGCTACACCTTC

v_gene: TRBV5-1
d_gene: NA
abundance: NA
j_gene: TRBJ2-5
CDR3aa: CASSWGDSQETQYF
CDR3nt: TGCGCCAGCAGCTGGGGGGACAGTCAAGAGACCCAGTACTTC

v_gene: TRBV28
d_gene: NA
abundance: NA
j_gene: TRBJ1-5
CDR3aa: CASRVDSSNQPQHF
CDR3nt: TGTGCCAGCAGAGTCGACAGCAGCAATCAGCCCCAGCATTTT

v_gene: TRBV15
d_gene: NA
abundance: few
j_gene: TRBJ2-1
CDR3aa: CATSRDRGREQFF
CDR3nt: TGTGCCACCAGCAGAGATAGGGGACGGGAGCAGTTCTTC

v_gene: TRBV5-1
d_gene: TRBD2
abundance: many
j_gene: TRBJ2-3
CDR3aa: CASSSGGGDTQYF
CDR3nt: TGCGCCAGCAGTTCGGGGGGTGGAGATACGCAGTATTTT

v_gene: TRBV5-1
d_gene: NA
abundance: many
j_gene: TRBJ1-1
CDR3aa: CASRGPGMGTEAFF
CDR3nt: TGCGCCAGCCGGGGGCCGGGGATGGGTACTGAAGCTTTCTTT

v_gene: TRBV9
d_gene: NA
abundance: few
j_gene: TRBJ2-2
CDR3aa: CASSVAPGGGGFTGELFF
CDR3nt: TGTGCCAGCAGCGTCGCGCCTGGTGGCGGGGGCTTCACCGGGGAGCTGTTTTTT

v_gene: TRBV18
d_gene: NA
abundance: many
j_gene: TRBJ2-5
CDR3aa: CASSSDSQETQYF
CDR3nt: TGTGCCAGCTCCTCAGACAGCCAAGAGACCCAGTACTTC